Below are 14 T cell receptor beta chains sequenced from a single sample in a study of blood T cell repertoires in COVID-19. TCRdb's table, derived via immunoSEQ multiplex PCR, lists solely in-frame clones and lacks some. The table has more than 150,000 clones, over 80% seen once. The sequenced sample was peripheral blood. Receptors originate from a man aged 70 or older who had recovered from COVID-19.

This chain connects TRBV4-1 to TRBJ1-2, with 8 bases lining up with TRBD1. The CDR3 is 17 residues long. Trimming at V came to 2 bases and at J to 4 bases, leaving 12 bases not matched to a gene. CDR1 and CDR2 (germline): MGHRA, YSYEKL. The CDR3 nucleotides read TGCGCCAGCAGCCAAAGGCGGACAGGGTTCAAGGTCTATGGCTACACCTTC. Amino acid sequence: CASSQRRTGFKVYGYTF.

The rearrangement joins TRBV3-1 (or the pseudogene TRBV3-2) to TRBJ2-1; TRBD1 agrees at 11 bases. Germline CDR1 and CDR2: LGHDT and YNNKEL (reference sequence). J gave up 0 bases and V 4 bases, and 11 bases lay outside the gene matches. This CDR3 has 19 residues. The CDR3 nucleotides read TGTGCCAGCAGCCTCGCCGGGACAGGGGGTATTAGCTCCTACAATGAGCAGTTCTTC. Translating it yields CASSLAGTGGISSYNEQFF.

V and J are TRBV4-1 and TRBJ2-2; 11 nucleotides agree with TRBD2. The CDR3 covers 16 residues. Germline V lookup: CDR1 MGHRA, CDR2 YSYEKL. Losses at the gene ends were 5 bases for V and 2 bases for J; bases not matched to a gene: 4. The CDR3 spells CASSTLAGVNTGELFF. The CDR3 DNA is TGCGCCAGCAGCACACTAGCGGGAGTCAACACCGGGGAGCTGTTTTTT.

V is TRBV7-8 and J is TRBJ2-7, with 8 bases fitting TRBD1. The ends lost 1 base at V and 5 bases at J; junction bases unmatched: 10. Per germline, CDR1 SGHVS and CDR2 FQNEAQ. This CDR3 spans 16 amino acids. The CDR3 region has the DNA TGTGCCAGCAGCTTAGACGGACAGGGTTTCCGAAACGAGCAGTACTTC. Translation: CASSLDGQGFRNEQYF. The variable domain in full, with the rest retrieved from reference TRBV7-8 and TRBJ2-7, is GAGVSQSPRYKVAKRGQDVALRCDPISGHVSLFWYQQALGQGPEFLTYFQNEAQLDKSGLPSDRFFAERPEGSVSTLKIQRTQQEDSAVYLCASSLDGQGFRNEQYFGPGTRLTVT.

In this sample, this clone turned up once. The rearrangement links TRBV9 to TRBJ2-1; D might be TRBD2 (6 bases). CDR3 length equals 14 residues. V was shortened by 0 bases and J by 7 bases, with 11 bases between the two germline ends. Germline loops: CDR1 SGDLS, CDR2 YYNGEE. CDR3 amino acids: CASSVEGTQNEQFF. CDR3 nucleotide sequence: TGTGCCAGCAGCGTAGAGGGGACTCAGAATGAGCAGTTCTTC. The variable domain in full, with the rest retrieved from reference TRBV9 and TRBJ2-1, is DSGVTQTPKHLITATGQRVTLRCSPRSGDLSVYWYQQSLDQGLQFLIQYYNGEERAKGNILERFSAQQFPDLHSELNLSSLELGDSALYFCASSVEGTQNEQFFGPGTRLTVL.

The chain is built from TRBV5-1 and TRBJ1-2; TRBD1 matches 11 bases. This CDR3 spans 15 amino acids. CDR1 is SGHRS, CDR2 YFSETQ, per germline. V dropped 4 bases and J dropped 7; count of bases not matched to a gene: 9. The chain's CDR3 is CASSRGQGAELGYTF. Here the CDR3 DNA reads TGCGCCAGCAGCAGAGGACAGGGGGCGGAACTTGGCTACACCTTC.

The CDR3 is CASSFAVGIPEELFF. DNA of the CDR3: TGCGCCAGCAGCTTCGCCGTCGGGATACCAGAGGAGCTGTTTTTT. The chain uses TRBV5-1 and TRBJ2-2; perhaps TRBD2 as D (5 bases). The CDR3 loop spans 15 amino acids. Germline lookup yields CDR1 SGHRS and CDR2 YFSETQ. V lost 2 bases and J 10 bases, leaving 18 bases between the germline ends. The complete variable domain, with remaining parts taken from reference TRBV5-1 and TRBJ2-2, reads KAGVTQTPRYLIKTRGQQVTLSCSPISGHRSVSWYQQTPGQGLQFLFEYFSETQRNKGNFPGRFSGRQFSNSRSEMNVSTLELGDSALYLCASSFAVGIPEELFFGEGSRLTVL.

The V call is TRBV4-1, the J call TRBJ2-7, with D maybe TRBD2 (5 bases). CDR1 and CDR2 (germline): MGHRA, YSYEKL. Trimming removed 0 bases from V and 4 bases from J, with 16 bases in between. The CDR3 covers 16 residues. The CDR3, as DNA: TGCGCCAGCAGCCAAGATATCAGCGGCTTCGGATACGAGCAGTACTTC. This gives the protein CASSQDISGFGYEQYF.

The V gene is TRBV5-5, the J gene TRBJ1-5; D uncertain. The V end was cut by 7 bases, the J end by 1 base, with 18 bases between. CDR1 is SGHKS and CDR2 is YYEKEE in the germline V gene (reference sequence). The CDR3 totals 16 residues. The CDR3 reads CASGNDWGESNQPQHF. CDR3 DNA sequence: TGTGCCAGCGGTAACGACTGGGGAGAGAGCAATCAGCCCCAGCATTTT.

The chain employs TRBV19 and TRBJ2-7; D possibly corresponds to TRBD1 (6 bases). Per germline, CDR1 LNHDA and CDR2 SQIVND (reference sequence). The length of the CDR3 is 15 residues. Deletions cut 5 bases from V and 3 bases from J, with 17 bases between. The CDR3 nucleotides are TGTGCCAGTAGTCGAAAACAGGGTTCCGACTACGAGCAGTACTTC. As protein: CASSRKQGSDYEQYF.

This chain links TRBV7-2 with TRBJ1-4, with TRBD1 as a possible D gene (5 bases). Trimming removed 5 bases at V and 0 bases at J, with 10 bases between. This CDR3 spans 15 amino acids. The germline CDR1 and CDR2 sequences are SGHTA and FQGNSA. Written as DNA, the CDR3 is TGTGCCAGCAGCACGCTGACAGCAACTAATGAAAAACTGTTTTTT. It specifies CASSTLTATNEKLFF.

J is TRBJ2-5 and V is TRBV5-1, with 7 bases that match TRBD1. The germline V gene has CDR1 SGHRS and CDR2 YFSETQ. The CDR3 consists of 15 residues. V lost 1 base and J lost 3; bases outside the gene matches: 6. The CDR3 DNA sequence: TGCGCCAGCAGCTTGAGGGCAGGGGGTGAAGAGACCCAGTACTTC. Protein sequence: CASSLRAGGEETQYF.

V gene TRBV4-3 combines with J gene TRBJ2-2; D gene ambiguous. Trimming removed 0 bases at V and 7 bases at J, with 12 bases between. The germline CDR1 and CDR2 sequences are LGHNA and YSLEER. The CDR3 loop spans 15 amino acids. CDR3 region: CASSQEVLENGELFF. The CDR3, as DNA: TGCGCCAGCAGCCAAGAAGTTTTGGAGAACGGGGAGCTGTTTTTT.

The gene calls are TRBV7-9 and TRBJ2-2; tentative D call: TRBD1 (6 bases). Germline V gene lookup returns CDR1 SEHNR and CDR2 FQNEAQ (reference sequence). The V end was cut by 4 bases, the J end by 1 base, with 7 bases between. This CDR3 spans 14 amino acids. The CDR3 loop reads CASSSGQNTGELFF. CDR3 nucleotides: TGTGCCAGCAGCTCGGGACAGAACACCGGGGAGCTGTTTTTT. Filled out from reference TRBV7-9 and TRBJ2-2, the complete variable domain reads DTGVSQNPRHKITKRGQNVTFRCDPISEHNRLYWYRQTLGQGPEFLTYFQNEAQLEKSRLLSDRFSAERPKGSFSTLEIQRTEQGDSAMYLCASSSGQNTGELFFGEGSRLTVL.